This passage covers 12 T cell receptor beta chains from one sample sequenced in a study of blood T cell repertoires in COVID-19. Data came from immunoSEQ multiplex PCR; TCRdb stores just in-frame clones and leaves some out. Among about 230,000 clones listed, roughly 88% were seen once. What was sequenced was PBMCs or T cells enriched from blood (not recorded which). The receptors come from a young woman who had been exposed to COVID-19.

DNA for the CDR3: TGCAGCGTTTCGGGGGGGGCCGGTGGCTACACCTTC. Its protein product is CSVSGGAGGYTF. The V gene is TRBV29-1, the J gene TRBJ1-2, with D perhaps matching TRBD1 (6 bases). Germline V gives CDR1 SQVTM, CDR2 ANQGSEA. The CDR3 loop spans 12 amino acids. Between the trimmed V and J ends, which lost 5 bases and 7 bases, there was a span of 14 bases.

The V call is TRBV28, the J call TRBJ1-3; D gene uncertain. Germline CDR1 is MDHEN and CDR2 is SYDVKM. The CDR3 runs to 13 residues. With 10 bases removed from V and 0 bases from J, the gap between germline ends came to 10 bases. The CDR3 region is CATTSLSGNTIYF. The CDR3 nucleotides are TGTGCCACTACGAGTCTCTCTGGAAACACCATATATTTT. Full variable domain (rest looked up from reference TRBV28 and TRBJ1-3): DVKVTQSSRYLVKRTGEKVFLECVQDMDHENMFWYRQDPGLGLRLIYFSYDVKMKEKGDIPEGYSVSREKKERFSLILESASTNQTSMYLCATTSLSGNTIYFGEGSWLTVV.

This sequence joins TRBV18 and TRBJ2-2; 10 bases line up with TRBD2. CDR3 size: 18 residues. The J segment lost 0 bases and the V segment lost 2 bases, leaving 6 bases of the junction unmatched. Germline CDR1 is KGHSH and CDR2 is LQKENI. The CDR3, as DNA: TGTGCCAGCTCACCAGTTCCTAGCGGGAGCGCGAACACCGGGGAGCTGTTTTTT. As protein: CASSPVPSGSANTGELFF.

The chain carries TRBV6-5 and TRBJ2-1, with 8 bases that match TRBD2. Germline-derived CDR1 and CDR2 are MNHEY and SVGAGI. V lost 2 bases, J lost 6 bases, and 6 bases stayed unmatched. CDR3 size: 15 residues. CDR3 residues: CASSYLGLASNEQFF. The CDR3 nucleotides are TGTGCCAGCAGTTACCTAGGACTAGCCAGCAATGAGCAGTTCTTC.

This chain connects TRBV11-2 to TRBJ1-6, with a possible D match to TRBD1 (5 bases). The CDR3 is 18 residues long. V shed 4 bases and J shed 3 bases, with 19 bases lying between them. Germline V gene sequence: CDR1 SGHAT, CDR2 FQNNGV. CDR3 nucleotide sequence: TGTGCCAGCAGCTCGTACGACAGCTACAAGCTCTATAATTCACCCCTCCACTTT. It encodes CASSSYDSYKLYNSPLHF.

The CDR3 DNA follows: TGTGCCAGTAGTATCCGTTTGTCCTACGAGCAGTACTTC. Protein product: CASSIRLSYEQYF. The chain has TRBV19 and TRBJ2-7; no reliable D call. Trimming took 3 bases from V and 1 from J, leaving 7 bases between them. Germline values: CDR1 LNHDA, CDR2 SQIVND (reference sequence). This CDR3 has 13 residues.

The rearrangement links TRBV5-4 to TRBJ2-1, with D perhaps matching TRBD2 (6 bases). This CDR3 contains 15 residues. Germline lookup yields CDR1 SGHNT and CDR2 YYREEE (reference sequence). V was cut by 5 bases and J by 3 bases, with 15 bases left in between. The CDR3, as DNA: TGTGCCAGCAGTTTCAAAGCGGGTGGCTACAATGAGCAGTTCTTC. Protein: CASSFKAGGYNEQFF.

The V gene is TRBV19, the J gene TRBJ1-1, with D maybe TRBD1 (5 bases). The germline V and J ends were trimmed by 1 base and 1 base, with 13 bases remaining between them. The CDR3 covers 16 residues. CDR1 is LNHDA and CDR2 is SQIVND in the germline V gene (reference sequence). The CDR3 coding sequence is TGTGCCAGTAGTATAGGCCCCCCGGGGGGGAACACTGAAGCTTTCTTT. It translates to CASSIGPPGGNTEAFF.

The J gene is TRBJ1-3, the V gene TRBV7-2; TRBD1 aligns across 7 bases. Germline V gene sequence: CDR1 SGHTA, CDR2 FQGNSA. The J segment lost 4 bases and the V segment lost 5 bases, leaving 5 bases of the junction unmatched. CDR3 length: 14 amino acids. This CDR3 reads CASSEDRVGNTIYF. The CDR3 region has the DNA TGTGCCAGCAGCGAAGACAGGGTCGGAAACACCATATATTTT.

Comments on this clone: Distinct nucleotide sequences in the sample also encode this CDR3. The chain carries TRBV20-1 and TRBJ1-1, with unresolved D. Germline V gives CDR1 DFQATT, CDR2 SNEGSKA (reference sequence). V gave up 4 bases and J gave up 1 base, with 4 bases separating them. The CDR3 loop spans 11 amino acids. The CDR3 DNA sequence: TGCAGTGCTACCAAGAACACTGAAGCTTTCTTT. Its translation is CSATKNTEAFF.

This clone has just a few counts. J is TRBJ1-1 and V is TRBV28; possible D gene TRBD1, 6 bases. Trimming removed 6 bases from V and 4 bases from J, with 12 bases in between. Germline CDR1 is MDHEN and CDR2 is SYDVKM. This CDR3 region has 13 residues. The chain's CDR3 is CASRAGVGTEAFF. CDR3 DNA: TGTGCCAGCAGGGCAGGGGTCGGCACTGAAGCTTTCTTT. The whole variable domain, filled in from reference TRBV28 and TRBJ1-1, reads DVKVTQSSRYLVKRTGEKVFLECVQDMDHENMFWYRQDPGLGLRLIYFSYDVKMKEKGDIPEGYSVSREKKERFSLILESASTNQTSMYLCASRAGVGTEAFFGQGTRLTVV.

J is TRBJ1-5 and V is TRBV19; D is ambiguous. V was shortened by 3 bases and J by 5 bases, with 17 bases between the two germline ends. There are 16 residues in the CDR3. CDR1 and CDR2 (germline): LNHDA, SQIVND (reference sequence). Here the CDR3 reads CASSITSGLEDQPQHF. For the CDR3, the DNA is TGTGCCAGTAGTATTACATCAGGACTGGAGGATCAGCCCCAGCATTTT.